A single sample is the source of the 9 T cell receptor beta chains below, sequenced in a study of T cell responses to AZD1222 COVID-19 vaccine. Generated by immunoSEQ multiplex PCR, the TCRdb table keeps only in-frame clones and is missing some. The repertoire holds more than 80,000 clones, roughly 90% seen once, with 20% to 25% in the top ten. Source: peripheral blood, taken on day 0 of AZD1222 vaccination. These receptors were obtained from an adult in good health.

V usage is TRBV5-4 and J usage is TRBJ1-5; no firm D call. V was pared by 0 bases and J by 9 bases, with 10 bases between. From germline, CDR1 is SGHNT and CDR2 YYREEE (reference sequence). The CDR3 is made up of 13 amino acids. The CDR3 nucleotides are TGTGCCAGCAGCTTGGGGGAAGTCGGGCCCCAGCATTTT. Its translation is CASSLGEVGPQHF.

The rearrangement links TRBV4-3 to TRBJ2-2, with TRBD2 matching over 8 bases. CDR1 and CDR2 from the germline V gene are LGHNA and YSLEER. V was clipped by 1 base and J by 5 bases; unmatched bases: 3. This CDR3 region has 15 residues. The DNA for the CDR3 is TGCGCCAGCAGCCAAGCGGGGGGGCTTACCGGGGAGCTGTTTTTT. As protein: CASSQAGGLTGELFF.

The V and J genes are TRBV6-5 and TRBJ1-4; the match to TRBD1 covers 12 bases. CDR1 and CDR2 (germline): MNHEY, SVGAGI. V trimming: 0 bases; J trimming: 11 bases; junction bases outside the gene matches: 7. CDR3 size: 16 residues. CDR3 coding DNA: TGTGCCAGCAGTTACTCCACCGGGACAGGGGGCAAGAAACTGTTTTTT. Protein: CASSYSTGTGGKKLFF.

CDR3 in DNA: TGTGCCAGCAGCCCAGGACTAGCGGGGGGGCCTGAGGAGGAGCAGTACTTC. Translated, it gives CASSPGLAGGPEEEQYF. The chain is built from TRBV7-9 and TRBJ2-7; 15 nucleotides agree with TRBD2. Looked up from germline, CDR1 is SEHNR and CDR2 is FQNEAQ (reference sequence). This CDR3 region has 17 residues. V gave up 5 bases and J gave up 7 bases; unmatched junction bases: 12.

This sequence joins TRBV28 and TRBJ1-3; D gene uncertain. The CDR3 extends over 14 amino acids. Trimming cost V 6 bases and J 3 bases, with 12 bases left between them. Germline loops: CDR1 MDHEN, CDR2 SYDVKM. This chain's CDR3 is CASSVTRDGNTIYF. The CDR3 DNA reads TGTGCCAGCAGCGTGACTAGGGATGGAAACACCATATATTTT.

The CDR3 reads CATGTRQGGEKLFF. The CDR3 DNA sequence: TGTGCCACCGGGACCCGTCAGGGAGGGGAAAAACTGTTTTTT. This rearrangement joins TRBV15 to TRBJ1-4; weak D call: TRBD1 (5 bases). Trimming left V 8 bases short and J 8 bases short, with 18 bases between. The CDR3 has 14 amino acids. The germline V gene has CDR1 LNHNV and CDR2 YYDKDF (reference sequence).

The rearrangement joins TRBV5-1 to TRBJ2-7; TRBD1 or TRBD2 may be the D gene (5 bases each). Trimming took off 4 bases at V and 0 bases at J, with 8 bases between the two ends. The V gene's germline CDR1 is SGHRS and CDR2 YFSETQ. The CDR3 covers 13 residues. CDR3 sequence reads: CASSGTPSYEQYF. CDR3 in DNA: TGCGCCAGCAGCGGGACCCCCTCCTACGAGCAGTACTTC.

This clone was recorded a few times. V usage is TRBV14 and J usage is TRBJ2-1, with 10 positions matching TRBD2. Germline assignment: CDR1 SGHDN and CDR2 FVKESK. Losses at the gene ends were 4 bases for V and 8 bases for J; bases not matched to a gene: 5. This CDR3 is 14 amino acids long. CDR3 nucleotides: TGTGCCAGCAGCCGGCAGCGGGGGGGCTATGAGCAGTTCTTC. This sequence encodes CASSRQRGGYEQFF.

The chain employs TRBV18 and TRBJ2-7, with TRBD1 matching 8 bases. J was trimmed by 1 base and V by 4 bases; bases with no gene match: 3. Germline-derived CDR1 and CDR2 are KGHSH and LQKENI. The CDR3 consists of 14 residues. The CDR3 sequence: CASSRGQGSYEQYF. Here the CDR3 DNA reads TGTGCCAGCTCACGCGGACAGGGATCCTACGAGCAGTACTTC. Using reference TRBV18 and TRBJ2-7 for the parts outside the CDR3, the full variable domain is NAGVMQNPRHLVRRRGQEARLRCSPMKGHSHVYWYRQLPEEGLKFMVYLQKENIIDESGMPKERFSAEFPKEGPSILRIQQVVRGDSAAYFCASSRGQGSYEQYFGPGTRLTVT.